Sequencing of this T cell receptor (beta chain) was carried out in a study of monozygotic twins with inflammatory bowel disease. Study-wide points: Healthy twins shared more clonotypes with others than IBD patients, most markedly active ones. Support was absent for any single strong signal or clonotype linked to IBD.

Generation of cDNA took place in eight separate reactions per sample. Each CDR3 protein gets one entry in TCRdb, which reprocessed the 5' RACE reads and gives no DNA. The sample has 170,000 or so distinct CDR3 sequences, and its top ten clones hold 6% to 9.5%. Concerning this clonotype itself: Its antigen is undetermined.

CDR1 is SGHTA and CDR2 is FQGNSA in the germline V gene. The CDR3 loop spans 14 amino acids. The source material was blood. J is TRBJ2-3 and V is TRBV7-2; the D gene TCRdb calls, TRBD2, cannot be checked with no DNA. The clonotype comes from a human donor with ulcerative colitis or Crohn's disease, or a healthy co-twin of an affected twin (not recorded which). The CDR3 spells CASSPSGITDTQYF. Full variable domain (rest looked up from reference TRBV7-2 and TRBJ2-3): GAGVSQSPSNKVTEKGKDVELRCDPISGHTALYWYRQSLGQGLEFLIYFQGNSAPDKSGLPSDRFSAERTGGSVSTLTIQRTQQEDSAVYLCASSPSGITDTQYFGPGTRLTVL.